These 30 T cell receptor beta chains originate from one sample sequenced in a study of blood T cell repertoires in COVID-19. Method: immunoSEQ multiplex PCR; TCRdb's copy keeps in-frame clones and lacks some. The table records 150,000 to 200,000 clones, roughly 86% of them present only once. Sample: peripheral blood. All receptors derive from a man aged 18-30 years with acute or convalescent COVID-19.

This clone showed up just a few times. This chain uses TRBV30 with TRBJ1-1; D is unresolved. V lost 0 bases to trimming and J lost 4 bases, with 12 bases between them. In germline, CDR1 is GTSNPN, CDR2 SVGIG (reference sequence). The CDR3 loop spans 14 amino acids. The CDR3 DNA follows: TGTGCCTGGAGTGTGAAGGGAGGCAGCACTGAAGCTTTCTTT. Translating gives CAWSVKGGSTEAFF.

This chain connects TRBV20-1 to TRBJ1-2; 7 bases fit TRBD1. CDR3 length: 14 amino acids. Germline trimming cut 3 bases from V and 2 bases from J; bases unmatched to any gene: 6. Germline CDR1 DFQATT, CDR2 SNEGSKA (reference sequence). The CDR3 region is CSASRQGGNYGYTF. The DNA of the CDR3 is TGCAGTGCTAGTCGACAGGGAGGAAACTATGGCTACACCTTC.

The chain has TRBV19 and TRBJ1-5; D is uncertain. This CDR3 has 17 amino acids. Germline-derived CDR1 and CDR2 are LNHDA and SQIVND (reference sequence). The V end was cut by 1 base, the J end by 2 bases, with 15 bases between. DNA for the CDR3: TGTGCCAGTAGTATAGGCTACCAGTTCGGGGGCAATCAGCCCCAGCATTTT. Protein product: CASSIGYQFGGNQPQHF.

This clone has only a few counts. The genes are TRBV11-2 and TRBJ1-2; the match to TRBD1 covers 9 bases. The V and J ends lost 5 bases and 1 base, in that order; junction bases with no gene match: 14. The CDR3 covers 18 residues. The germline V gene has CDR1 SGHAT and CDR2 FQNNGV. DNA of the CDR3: TGTGCCAGCAGCCCTTTGGGGGACAGGGATTACCTTAACTATGGCTACACCTTC. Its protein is CASSPLGDRDYLNYGYTF.

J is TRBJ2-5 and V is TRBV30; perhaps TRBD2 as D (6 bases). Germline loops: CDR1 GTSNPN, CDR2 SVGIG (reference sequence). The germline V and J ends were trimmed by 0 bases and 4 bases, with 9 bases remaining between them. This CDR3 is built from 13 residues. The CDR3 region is CAWSVALAETQYF. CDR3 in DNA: TGTGCCTGGAGTGTAGCACTAGCAGAGACCCAGTACTTC.

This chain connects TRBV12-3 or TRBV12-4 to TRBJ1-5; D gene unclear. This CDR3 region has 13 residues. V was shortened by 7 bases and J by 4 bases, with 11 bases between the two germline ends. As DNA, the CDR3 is TGTGCCAGCACCCCGGGAAGTAATCAGCCCCAGCATTTT. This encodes CASTPGSNQPQHF.

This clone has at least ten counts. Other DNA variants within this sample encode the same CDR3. The CDR3 spells CASSQEITGTSGGPTYEQYF. CDR3 nucleotides: TGTGCCAGCAGCCAGGAGATTACCGGGACTAGCGGGGGGCCTACCTACGAGCAGTACTTC. The chain couples TRBV4-2 to TRBJ2-7; TRBD2 aligns across 15 bases. Germline values: CDR1 LGHNA, CDR2 YNFKEQ. Trimming took 3 bases from V and 2 from J; bases not matched to a gene: 14. This CDR3 comprises 20 residues.

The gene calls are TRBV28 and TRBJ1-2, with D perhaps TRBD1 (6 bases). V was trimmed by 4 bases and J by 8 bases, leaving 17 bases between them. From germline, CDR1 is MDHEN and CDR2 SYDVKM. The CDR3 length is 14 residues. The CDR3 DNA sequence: TGTGCCAGCAGTTCGGGGTACAGGGTCCGAGGCTACACCTTC. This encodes CASSSGYRVRGYTF.

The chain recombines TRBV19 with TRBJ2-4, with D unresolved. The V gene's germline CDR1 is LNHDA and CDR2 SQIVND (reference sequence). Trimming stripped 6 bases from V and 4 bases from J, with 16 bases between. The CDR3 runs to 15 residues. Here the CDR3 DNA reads TGTGCCAGTAGGATCCGTGGAGAGACTAAAAACATTCAGTACTTC. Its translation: CASRIRGETKNIQYF.

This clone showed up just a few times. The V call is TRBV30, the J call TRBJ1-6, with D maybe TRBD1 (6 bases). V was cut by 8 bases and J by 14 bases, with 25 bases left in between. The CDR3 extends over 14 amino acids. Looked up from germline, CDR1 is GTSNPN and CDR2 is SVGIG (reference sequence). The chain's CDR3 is CAVNFGQQLGALHF. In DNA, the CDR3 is TGTGCCGTAAATTTTGGACAGCAACTCGGGGCCCTCCACTTT.

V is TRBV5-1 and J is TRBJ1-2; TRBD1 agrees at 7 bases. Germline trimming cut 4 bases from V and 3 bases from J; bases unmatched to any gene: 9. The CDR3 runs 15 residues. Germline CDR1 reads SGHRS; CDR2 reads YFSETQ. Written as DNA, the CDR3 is TGCGCCAGCAGCGGATCACAGGGGTTGGACTATGGCTACACCTTC. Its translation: CASSGSQGLDYGYTF.

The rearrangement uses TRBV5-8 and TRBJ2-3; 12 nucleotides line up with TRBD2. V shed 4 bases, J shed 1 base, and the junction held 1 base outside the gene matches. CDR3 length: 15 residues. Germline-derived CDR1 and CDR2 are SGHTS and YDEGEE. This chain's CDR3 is CASSRLAGGTDTQYF. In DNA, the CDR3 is TGTGCCAGCAGCCGACTAGCGGGGGGCACAGATACGCAGTATTTT.

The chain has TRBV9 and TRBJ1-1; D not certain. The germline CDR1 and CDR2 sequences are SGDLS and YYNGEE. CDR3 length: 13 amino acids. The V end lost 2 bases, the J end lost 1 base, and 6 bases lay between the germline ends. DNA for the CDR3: TGTGCCAGCAGCGTTAGCTGGAACACTGAAGCTTTCTTT. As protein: CASSVSWNTEAFF.

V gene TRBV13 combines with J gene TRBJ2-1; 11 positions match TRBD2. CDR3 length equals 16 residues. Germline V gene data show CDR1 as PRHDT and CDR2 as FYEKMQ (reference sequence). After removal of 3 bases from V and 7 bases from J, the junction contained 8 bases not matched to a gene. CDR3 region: CASSFPSGGTPNEQFF. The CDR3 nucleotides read TGTGCCAGCAGCTTCCCTAGCGGGGGGACCCCTAATGAGCAGTTCTTC. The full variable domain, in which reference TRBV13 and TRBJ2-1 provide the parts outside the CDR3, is AAGVIQSPRHLIKEKRETATLKCYPIPRHDTVYWYQQGPGQDPQFLISFYEKMQSDKGSIPDRFSAQQFSDYHSELNMSSLELGDSALYFCASSFPSGGTPNEQFFGPGTRLTVL.

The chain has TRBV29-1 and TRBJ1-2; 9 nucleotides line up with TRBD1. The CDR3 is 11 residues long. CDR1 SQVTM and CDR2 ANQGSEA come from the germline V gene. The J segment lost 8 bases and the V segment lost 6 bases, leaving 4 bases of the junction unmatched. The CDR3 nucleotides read TGCAGCGTCTGGGACAGGGTGGGCTACACCTTC. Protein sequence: CSVWDRVGYTF.

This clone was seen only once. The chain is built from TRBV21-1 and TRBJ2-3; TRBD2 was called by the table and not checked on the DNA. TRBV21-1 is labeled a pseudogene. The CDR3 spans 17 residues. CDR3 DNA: TGTGCCAGCAGCCCCCCGGAGCCTAGCGGGGGCTCAGATACGCAGTATTTT. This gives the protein CASSPPEPSGGSDTQYF.

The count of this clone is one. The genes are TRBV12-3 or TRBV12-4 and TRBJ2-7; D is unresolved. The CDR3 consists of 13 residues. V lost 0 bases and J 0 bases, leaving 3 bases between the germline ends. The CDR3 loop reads CASSLASSYEQYF. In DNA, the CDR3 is TGTGCCAGCAGTTTAGCCTCCTCCTACGAGCAGTACTTC.

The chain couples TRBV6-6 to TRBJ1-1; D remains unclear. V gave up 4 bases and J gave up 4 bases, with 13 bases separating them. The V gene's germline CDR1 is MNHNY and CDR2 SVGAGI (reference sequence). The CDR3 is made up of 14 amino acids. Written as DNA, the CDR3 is TGTGCCAGCAGTTCCAATGGTGTTAGCACTGAAGCTTTCTTT. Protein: CASSSNGVSTEAFF.

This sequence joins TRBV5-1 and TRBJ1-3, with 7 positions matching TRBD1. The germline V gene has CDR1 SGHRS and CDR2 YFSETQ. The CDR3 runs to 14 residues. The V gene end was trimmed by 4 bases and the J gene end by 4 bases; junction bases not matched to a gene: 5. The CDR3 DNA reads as TGCGCCAGCAGCCCGGGGACAGCCGGAAACACCATATATTTT. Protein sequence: CASSPGTAGNTIYF.

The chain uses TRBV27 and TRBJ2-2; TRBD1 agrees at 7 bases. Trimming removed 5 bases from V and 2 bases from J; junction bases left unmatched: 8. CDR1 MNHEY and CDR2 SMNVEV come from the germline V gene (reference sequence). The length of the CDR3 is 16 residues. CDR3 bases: TGTGCCAGCAGTGGCTACGGGACAGTTAACACCGGGGAGCTGTTTTTT. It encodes CASSGYGTVNTGELFF.

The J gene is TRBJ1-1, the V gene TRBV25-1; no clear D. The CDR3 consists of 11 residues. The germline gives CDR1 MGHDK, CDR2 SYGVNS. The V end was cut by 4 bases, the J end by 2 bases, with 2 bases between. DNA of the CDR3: TGTGCCAGCAGTGCAAACACTGAAGCTTTCTTT. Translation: CASSANTEAFF.

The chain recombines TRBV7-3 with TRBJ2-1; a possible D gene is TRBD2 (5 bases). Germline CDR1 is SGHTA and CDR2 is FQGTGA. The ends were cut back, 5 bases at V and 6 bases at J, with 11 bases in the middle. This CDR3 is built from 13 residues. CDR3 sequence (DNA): TGTGCCAGCAGCCCCCCGGGGTCCAATGAGCAGTTCTTC. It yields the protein CASSPPGSNEQFF.

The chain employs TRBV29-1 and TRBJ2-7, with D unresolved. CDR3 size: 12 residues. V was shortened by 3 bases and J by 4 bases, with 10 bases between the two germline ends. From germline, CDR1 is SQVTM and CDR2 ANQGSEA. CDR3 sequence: CSVEGIQYEQYF. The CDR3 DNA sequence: TGCAGCGTTGAGGGCATACAATACGAGCAGTACTTC.

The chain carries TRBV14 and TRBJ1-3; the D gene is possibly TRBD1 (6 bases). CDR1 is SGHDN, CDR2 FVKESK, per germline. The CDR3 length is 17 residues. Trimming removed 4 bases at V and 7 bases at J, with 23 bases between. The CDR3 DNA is TGTGCCAGCAGCCGGGACATGTTGCGATTCGGTACGAACACCATATATTTT. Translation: CASSRDMLRFGTNTIYF.

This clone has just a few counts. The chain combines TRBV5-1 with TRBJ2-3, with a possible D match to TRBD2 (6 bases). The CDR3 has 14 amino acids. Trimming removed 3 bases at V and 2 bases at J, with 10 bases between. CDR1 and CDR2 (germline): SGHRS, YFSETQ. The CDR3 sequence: CASSSAGYTDTQYF. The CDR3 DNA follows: TGCGCCAGCAGCTCAGCGGGCTACACAGATACGCAGTATTTT.

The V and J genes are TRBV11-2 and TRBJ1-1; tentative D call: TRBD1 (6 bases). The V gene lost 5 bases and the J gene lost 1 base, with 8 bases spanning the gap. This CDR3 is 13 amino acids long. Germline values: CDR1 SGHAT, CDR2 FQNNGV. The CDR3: CASSKGQNTEAFF. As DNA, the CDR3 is TGTGCCAGCAGCAAGGGACAGAACACTGAAGCTTTCTTT.

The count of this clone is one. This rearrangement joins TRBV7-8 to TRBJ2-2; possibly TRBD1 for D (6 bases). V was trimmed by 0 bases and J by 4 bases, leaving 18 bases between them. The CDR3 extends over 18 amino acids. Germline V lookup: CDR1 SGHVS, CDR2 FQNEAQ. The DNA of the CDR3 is TGTGCCAGCAGCTTAGCGATTCTGGGGGCTACGGGCACCGGGGAGCTGTTTTTT. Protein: CASSLAILGATGTGELFF.

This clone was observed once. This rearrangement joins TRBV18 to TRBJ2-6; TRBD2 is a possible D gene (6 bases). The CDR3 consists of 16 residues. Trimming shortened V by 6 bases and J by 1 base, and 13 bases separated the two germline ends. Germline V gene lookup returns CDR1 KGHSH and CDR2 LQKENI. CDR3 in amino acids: CASSRGRESGANVLTF. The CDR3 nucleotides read TGTGCCAGCTCCCGGGGACGGGAGTCTGGGGCCAACGTCCTGACTTTC.

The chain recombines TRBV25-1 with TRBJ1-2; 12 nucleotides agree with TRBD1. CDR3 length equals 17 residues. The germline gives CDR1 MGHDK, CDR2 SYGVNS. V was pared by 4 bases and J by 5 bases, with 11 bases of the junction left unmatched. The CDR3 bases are TGTGCCAGCAGTGTAGGGACAGGGGGCGATCATGGGTATGGCTACACCTTC. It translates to CASSVGTGGDHGYGYTF.

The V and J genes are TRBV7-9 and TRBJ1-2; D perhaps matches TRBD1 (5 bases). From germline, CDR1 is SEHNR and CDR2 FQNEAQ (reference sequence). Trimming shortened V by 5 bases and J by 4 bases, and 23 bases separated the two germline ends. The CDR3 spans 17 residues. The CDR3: CASSKNPADVRGYGYTF. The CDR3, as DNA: TGTGCCAGCAGCAAAAACCCCGCGGACGTTAGGGGCTATGGCTACACCTTC.